Each of the 2 T cell receptor beta chains below was sequenced from the same sample in a study of T cell responses to AZD1222 COVID-19 vaccine. Libraries were prepared by immunoSEQ multiplex PCR; TCRdb keeps only in-frame clonotypes and omits some of them. The table has some 150,000 clones, 80% to 95% seen once; the top ten hold about 3.3%. The starting material was peripheral blood, obtained 28 days after the second AZD1222 dose. The receptors stem from an adult who received the AZD1222 COVID-19 vaccine.

The chain uses TRBV7-9 and TRBJ1-1; D perhaps matches TRBD1 (5 bases). The CDR3 runs to 14 residues. The V and J ends lost 5 bases and 5 bases respectively, with 15 bases between them. CDR1 is SEHNR, CDR2 FQNEAQ, per germline (reference sequence). The CDR3 DNA sequence: TGTGCCAGCAGCCTCGGGGGGAGGGGAACTGAAGCTTTCTTT. Translating it yields CASSLGGRGTEAFF.

This chain links TRBV2 with TRBJ1-5; weak D call: TRBD1 (5 bases). V was clipped by 6 bases and J by 5 bases, with 17 bases between them. This CDR3 has 15 amino acids. Germline V gives CDR1 SNHLY, CDR2 FYNNEI. CDR3 sequence reads: CASSRAGTRDQPQHF. The CDR3 nucleotides read TGTGCCAGCAGCAGGGCGGGGACCAGAGATCAGCCCCAGCATTTT.